This is a list of T cell receptor beta chains from one sample in a study of blood T cell repertoires in COVID-19. Some clones are missing from TCRdb's copy, which holds only in-frame ones; the method was immunoSEQ multiplex PCR. The table lists 240,000 or so clones, roughly 86% of them singletons. Sequencing used PBMCs or T cells enriched from blood (not recorded which). The receptors originated from a woman in her 50s who had recovered from COVID-19. The CDR3 runs from the conserved cysteine through the conserved F or W.

cdr3_length,v_call,j_call,cdr3_aa
14,TRBV3-1/TRBV3-2,TRBJ2-7,CASTSRRAGDEQYF
13,TRBV12-3/TRBV12-4,TRBJ1-5,CASSFGQHQPQHF
18,TRBV28,TRBJ2-2,CASSLLGGPRKNTGELFF
17,TRBV7-8,TRBJ2-2,CASSLGRGGWNTGELFF
13,TRBV18,TRBJ2-7,CASSGGSSYEQYF
14,TRBV4-3,TRBJ1-3,CASSPQISGNTIYF
14,TRBV6-5,TRBJ1-1,CASSPGQLNTEAFF
12,TRBV5-1,TRBJ2-7,CTSSWDFYEQYF
15,TRBV19,TRBJ1-3,CASSIRLTSGNTIYF
15,TRBV7-9,TRBJ1-5,CASSGGGGGNQPQHF
15,TRBV6-5,TRBJ1-5,CASLGSLGGNQPQHF
15,TRBV27,TRBJ2-3,CASSSIDRGLDTQYF
15,TRBV4-1,TRBJ2-1,CASSQGQASYNEQFF
16,TRBV28,TRBJ2-7,CASSIPGTSVSYEQYF
15,TRBV9,TRBJ2-3,CASSTSGASTDTQYF
13,TRBV11-2,TRBJ2-7,CASSFAGTPEQYF
17,TRBV19,TRBJ2-1,CASSIGTSGNLYNEQFF
12,TRBV6-5,TRBJ1-5,CATQDGNQPQHF